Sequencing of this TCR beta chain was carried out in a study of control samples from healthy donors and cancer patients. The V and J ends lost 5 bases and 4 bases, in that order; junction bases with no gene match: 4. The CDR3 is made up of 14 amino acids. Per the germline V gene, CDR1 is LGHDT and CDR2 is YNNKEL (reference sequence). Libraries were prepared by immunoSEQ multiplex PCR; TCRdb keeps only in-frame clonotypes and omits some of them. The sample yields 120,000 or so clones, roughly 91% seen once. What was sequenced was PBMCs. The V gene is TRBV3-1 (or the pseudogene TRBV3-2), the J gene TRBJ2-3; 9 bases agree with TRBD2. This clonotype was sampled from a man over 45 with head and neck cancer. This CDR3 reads CASSEGTSPDTQYF. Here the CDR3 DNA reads TGTGCCAGCAGCGAAGGGACTAGCCCAGATACGCAGTATTTT.